This record concerns one T cell receptor beta chain sequence. The data are from a study of regulatory T cells in long-lasting Graves disease. CDR1 SGHRS and CDR2 YFSETQ come from the germline V gene. With 0 bases removed from V and 5 bases from J, the gap between germline ends came to 11 bases. This CDR3 is 14 amino acids long. For TCR beta, libraries came from iRepertoire HTBI primers and Arm-PCR of CDR3 regions. TCRdb reanalysed the multiplex PCR reads using MiXCR and keeps one entry per CDR3 protein. In the table there are around 460,000 distinct CDR3 sequences, roughly 22% of which are singletons. Time point noted: persistent/refractory GD, antithyroid drugs over 5 years with positive TRAb. With RNA extracted from PBMCs as input, the TCR library was made.

Sample: peripheral blood mononuclear cells (PBMCs), taken when the disease was refractory, from a patient treated with antithyroid drugs. J is TRBJ1-1 and V is TRBV5-1; possibly TRBD1 for D (5 bases). This TCR came from a female donor with Graves disease. CDR3 in amino acids: CASSLGQYPTEAFF. The CDR3 DNA reads as TGCGCCAGCAGCTTGGGACAGTACCCTACTGAAGCTTTCTTT.